The clone carrying this T cell receptor beta chain has only one observation. Its target is not known. The sample originates from a study of T cell responses to AZD1222 COVID-19 vaccine. The CDR3 is made up of 14 amino acids. The germline V and J ends were trimmed by 7 bases and 7 bases, with 20 bases remaining between them. CDR1 is MNHEY and CDR2 is SMNVEV in the germline V gene (reference sequence). Some clones are missing from TCRdb's copy, which holds only in-frame ones; the method was immunoSEQ multiplex PCR. In the table there are tens of thousands of clones, more than 90% of which are singletons. Regarding the study as a whole: Breadth and depth of Spike-specific TCRs rose after two AZD1222 doses. Only a handful of AZD1222 recipients were seropositive at baseline. Repertoire sampling occurred only after the peak T cell response. Donors were mostly white British, more females; clonal diversity possibly underestimated.

The chain is built from TRBV27 and TRBJ2-7; D is perhaps TRBD1 (6 bases). The sample was peripheral blood, taken on day 0 of AZD1222 vaccination. The sequence was collected from an adult in good health. Written as DNA, the CDR3 is TGTGCCAGCACCCAGGGGTCTTCCGTGTCGGAGCAGTACTTC. As protein: CASTQGSSVSEQYF.